The 14 T cell receptor beta chains reported below all come from one sample, sequenced in a study of blood T cells in healthy people across ages. A second PCR of roughly 7 to 11 cycles used a sample-barcoded 5' primer and a J-beta primer mix. One entry per CDR3 protein results from TCRdb running MiXCR on the 5' RACE reads. The sample lists 1.5 million to 2 million distinct CDR3 sequences; 28% were seen once. The sequenced sample consisted of blood. The receptors come from a woman between 25 and 40 years old in good health.

On this clonotype: Relative to the germline gene, one junction end is altered; a read error may explain this. This chain links TRBV7-9 with TRBJ1-2; D remains unclear. The CDR3 has 12 residues. Germline V gene data show CDR1 as SEHNR and CDR2 as FQNEAQ (reference sequence). The CDR3 is CASSPQGYCYTF. The CDR3, as DNA: TGTGCCAGCAGCCCCCAAGGCTATTGCTACACCTTC. Complete variable domain (other parts from reference TRBV7-9 and TRBJ1-2): DTGVSQNPRHKITKRGQNVTFRCDPISEHNRLYWYRQTLGQGPEFLTYFQNEAQLEKSRLLSDRFSAERPKGSFSTLEIQRTEQGDSAMYLCASSPQGYCYTFGSGTRLTVV.

CDR3 sequence reads: CASSYGPRGADTEAFF. Written as DNA, the CDR3 is TGTGCCAGCAGTTACGGACCCCGAGGGGCCGACACTGAAGCTTTCTTT. This sequence joins TRBV6-5 and TRBJ1-1, with a weak D call TRBD1 (5 bases). V lost 2 bases and J 3 bases, leaving 16 bases between the germline ends. The V gene's germline CDR1 is MNHEY and CDR2 SVGAGI. The CDR3 is made up of 16 amino acids.

V gene TRBV19 combines with J gene TRBJ1-2, with 7 bases matching TRBD1. This CDR3 has 15 residues. CDR1 and CDR2 from the germline V gene are LNHDA and SQIVND (reference sequence). With V trimmed by 3 bases and J by 2 bases, 6 bases remained unmatched. CDR3 DNA: TGTGCCAGTAGTATCGCGCAGGGGGAGAACTATGGCTACACCTTC. Translated, it gives CASSIAQGENYGYTF.

This clonotype was seen a single time. The V call is TRBV30, the J call TRBJ1-1; D unclear. The V and J ends lost 0 bases and 1 base respectively, with 9 bases between them. Germline V gives CDR1 GTSNPN, CDR2 SVGIG (reference sequence). The CDR3 consists of 14 residues. CDR3 sequence (DNA): TGTGCCTGGAGTGTAACCCTGCAGAACACTGAAGCTTTCTTT. It specifies CAWSVTLQNTEAFF.

CDR3 sequence (DNA): TGTGCCAGCAGACTAGCGGGGGCCGTAAGGGAGACCCAGTACTTC. This translates into CASRLAGAVRETQYF. V is TRBV6-5 and J is TRBJ2-5; 11 bases agree with TRBD2. The germline CDR1 and CDR2 sequences are MNHEY and SVGAGI. V trimming: 6 bases; J trimming: 5 bases; junction bases outside the gene matches: 8. The CDR3 length is 15 residues.

Concerning this clonotype itself: Possible read error: a much larger clone is one base away. The chain employs TRBV20-1 and TRBJ2-1; 13 bases fit TRBD2. Germline lookup yields CDR1 DFQATT and CDR2 SNEGSKA (reference sequence). This CDR3 is built from 13 residues. The CDR3 spells CSVGTSGNNERFF. The CDR3 DNA reads TGCAGTGTGGGGACTAGCGGGAACAATGAGCGGTTCTTC.

J is TRBJ2-3 and V is TRBV4-1; 8 positions match TRBD2. This CDR3 spans 16 amino acids. Germline V CDR1 and CDR2: MGHRA, YSYEKL. V was clipped by 3 bases and J by 4 bases; unmatched bases: 9. CDR3 in amino acids: CASSHTPGGAADTQYF. Written as DNA, the CDR3 is TGCGCCAGCAGCCATACGCCCGGGGGGGCTGCAGATACGCAGTATTTT.

The chain recombines TRBV12-3 or TRBV12-4 with TRBJ1-2; TRBD1 might be the D (5 bases). Trimming left V 4 bases short and J 7 bases short, with 13 bases between. The length of the CDR3 is 13 residues. CDR3 nucleotide sequence: TGTGCCAGCAGTTCGGCAGGGTTAGGTGGCTACACCTTC. This sequence encodes CASSSAGLGGYTF.

This chain links TRBV5-5 with TRBJ2-3, with 7 bases that match TRBD1. Trimming removed 4 bases from V and 2 bases from J; junction bases left unmatched: 7. The CDR3 contains 15 residues. In germline, CDR1 is SGHKS, CDR2 YYEKEE (reference sequence). CDR3 residues: CASSGWTGITDTQYF. Here the CDR3 DNA reads TGTGCCAGCAGCGGGTGGACAGGAATCACAGATACGCAGTATTTT. The complete variable domain, with remaining parts taken from reference TRBV5-5 and TRBJ2-3, reads DAGVTQSPTHLIKTRGQQVTLRCSPISGHKSVSWYQQVLGQGPQFIFQYYEKEERGRGNFPDRFSARQFPNYSSELNVNALLLGDSALYLCASSGWTGITDTQYFGPGTRLTVL.

This CDR3 is CASSLGRGVDNEQFF. The CDR3 DNA reads TGTGCCAGCAGTTTAGGCAGGGGTGTCGACAATGAGCAGTTCTTC. The V and J genes are TRBV28 and TRBJ2-1; perhaps TRBD1 as D (6 bases). The CDR3 length is 15 residues. Trimming stripped 2 bases from V and 5 bases from J, with 13 bases between. The germline V gene has CDR1 MDHEN and CDR2 SYDVKM.

This clonotype has only a few counts. This chain joins TRBV7-9 and TRBJ1-2, with 9 positions matching TRBD1. The V and J ends lost 4 bases and 2 bases, in that order; junction bases with no gene match: 14. CDR1 and CDR2 (germline): SEHNR, FQNEAQ (reference sequence). The CDR3 loop spans 18 amino acids. For the CDR3, the DNA is TGTGCCAGCAGCTCGTATCGCTCTCGGACAGGGGCCAACTATGGCTACACCTTC. The encoded protein is CASSSYRSRTGANYGYTF. The variable domain in full, completed from reference TRBV7-9 and TRBJ1-2, reads DTGVSQNPRHKITKRGQNVTFRCDPISEHNRLYWYRQTLGQGPEFLTYFQNEAQLEKSRLLSDRFSAERPKGSFSTLEIQRTEQGDSAMYLCASSSYRSRTGANYGYTFGSGTRLTVV.

The V call is TRBV5-1, the J call TRBJ2-1, with 7 bases fitting TRBD1. With V trimmed by 3 bases and J by 0 bases, 3 bases remained unmatched. Germline V gene lookup returns CDR1 SGHRS and CDR2 YFSETQ. The CDR3 is 15 amino acids. This CDR3 is CASSWGQRSYNEQFF. The CDR3 DNA reads as TGCGCCAGCAGCTGGGGACAGCGCTCCTACAATGAGCAGTTCTTC.

This clonotype was counted at least ten times. The rearrangement uses TRBV20-1 and TRBJ2-7; 8 nucleotides match TRBD2. This CDR3 is built from 17 residues. V dropped 4 bases and J dropped 1; count of bases not matched to a gene: 15. Germline assignment: CDR1 DFQATT and CDR2 SNEGSKA (reference sequence). The CDR3 sequence: CSATGAGGEVWSYEQYF. The CDR3 nucleotides read TGCAGTGCTACCGGGGCGGGGGGCGAAGTCTGGTCCTACGAGCAGTACTTC.

The chain couples TRBV29-1 to TRBJ2-2; tentatively, D is TRBD2 (6 bases). Between the trimmed V and J ends, which lost 6 bases and 6 bases, there was a span of 17 bases. The germline CDR1 and CDR2 sequences are SQVTM and ANQGSEA. The CDR3 has 14 residues. CDR3 in amino acids: CSVSLGGRAGELFF. The DNA for the CDR3 is TGCAGCGTATCGCTCGGGGGTCGTGCCGGGGAGCTGTTTTTT.